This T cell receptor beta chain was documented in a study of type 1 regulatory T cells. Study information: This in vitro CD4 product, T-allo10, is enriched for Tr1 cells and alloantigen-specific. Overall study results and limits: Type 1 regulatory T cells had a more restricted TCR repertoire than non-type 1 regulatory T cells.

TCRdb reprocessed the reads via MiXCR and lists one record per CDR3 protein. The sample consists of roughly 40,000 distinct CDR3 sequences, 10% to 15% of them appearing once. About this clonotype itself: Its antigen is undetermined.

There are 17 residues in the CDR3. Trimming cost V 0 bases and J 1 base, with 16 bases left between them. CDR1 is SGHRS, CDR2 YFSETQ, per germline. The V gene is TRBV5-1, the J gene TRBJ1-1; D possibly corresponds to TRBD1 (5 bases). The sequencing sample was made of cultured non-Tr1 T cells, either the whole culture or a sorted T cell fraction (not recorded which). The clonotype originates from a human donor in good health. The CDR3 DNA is TGCGCCAGCAGCTTGGCCCCCACCGGGACGGGGAACACTGAAGCTTTCTTT. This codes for CASSLAPTGTGNTEAFF.